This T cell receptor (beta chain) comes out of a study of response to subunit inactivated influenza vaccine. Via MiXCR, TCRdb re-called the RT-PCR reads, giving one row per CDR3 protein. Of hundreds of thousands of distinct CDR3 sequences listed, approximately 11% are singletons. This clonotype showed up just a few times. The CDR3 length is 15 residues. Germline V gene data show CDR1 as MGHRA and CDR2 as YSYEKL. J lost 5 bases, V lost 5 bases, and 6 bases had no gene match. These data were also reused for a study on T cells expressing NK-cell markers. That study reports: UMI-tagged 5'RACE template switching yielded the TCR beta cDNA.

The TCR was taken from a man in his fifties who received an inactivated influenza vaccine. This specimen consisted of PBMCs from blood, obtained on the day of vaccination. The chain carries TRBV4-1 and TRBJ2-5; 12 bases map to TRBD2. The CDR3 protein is CASSWTSGVEETQYF. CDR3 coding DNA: TGCGCCAGCAGCTGGACTAGCGGGGTGGAGGAGACCCAGTACTTC.